The clone carrying this T cell receptor (delta chain) has only a few counts. Its specificity is not known. Sequences come from RNA converted to cDNA by reverse transcription. Multiplex PCR used pooled V-gene forward primers and a constant-region reverse primer to amplify CDR3s. TCRdb redid the clone calls on the multiplex PCR reads with CATT. Of about 75,000 delta-chain clones listed, roughly a third are singletons. CDR3 length: 21 residues. The trim removed 2 bases at V and 0 bases at J, leaving 19 bases unmatched. Germline V gives CDR1 TSWWSYY, CDR2 QGS. This sample stems from a study of Vδ1+ human thymocytes. Study results and caveats: Highly polyclonal TRG and TRD repertoires with Gaussian CDR3 length distributions appeared in thymus.

Thymocytes were sorted as CD3+ TCRVdelta1+ TCRVdelta2- after alphabeta T cell depletion. This chain joins TRDV1 and TRDJ1; 9 bases map to TRDD3. Sequencing used Vdelta1+ gamma-delta thymocytes from the thymus. Subset denoted: FACS-sorted CD3+ TCRalphabeta- TCRVdelta1+ TCRVdelta2- thymocytes. This receptor was obtained from a boy under three years old who had congenital heart surgery. CDR3 in amino acids: CALGEVAFPLLGDPYTDKLIF. CDR3 in DNA: TGTGCTCTTGGGGAAGTGGCCTTCCCCTTACTGGGGGACCCCTACACCGATAAACTCATCTTT.